The rows below give T cell receptor beta chains drawn from one sample of a study of blood T cell repertoires in COVID-19. TCRdb keeps only in-frame clones here, not all; method: immunoSEQ multiplex PCR. Seen here are about 150,000 clones, 84% observed once, and the top ten hold approximately 7.3%. Sequenced input: PBMCs or T cells enriched from blood (not recorded which). The receptor source for this set is a man aged 50-60 years who had recovered from COVID-19. CDR3s include the opening cysteine and the closing phenylalanine or tryptophan. The order of the fields is D gene, clone size, V gene, J gene, CDR3 DNA, CDR3 protein. A D gene is named only where the DNA matches it firmly. A clone size is listed for some rows: how often the clone was seen (once, few, many), or a class if it is expanded.

>TRBD1|NA|TRBV7-9|TRBJ1-2
TGTGCCAGCAGCTTGGTAACAGGGGGCCACTATGGCTACACCTTC
CASSLVTGGHYGYTF
>TRBD1|NA|TRBV2|TRBJ1-5
TGTGCCAGCAAAACTGGACAGGGCGGTCAGCCCCAGCATTTT
CASKTGQGGQPQHF
>NA|once|TRBV10-2|TRBJ2-2
TGCGCCAGCAGAACGAACGAGGGACTTCACGGGGAGCTGTTTTTT
CASRTNEGLHGELFF
>NA|NA|TRBV9|TRBJ2-3
TGTGCCAGCAGCGTAGCTAGCGGCACAGATACGCAGTATTTT
CASSVASGTDTQYF
>TRBD1|NA|TRBV20-1|TRBJ1-2
TGCAGTGCTAGTCTCCCCGCAGGGGGCGTCCAAAGTGACGGCTACACCTTC
CSASLPAGGVQSDGYTF
>TRBD2|NA|TRBV6-1|TRBJ2-7
TGTGCCAGCAGTGAAACTCGCGGGGGGGGCTACGAGCAGTACTTC
CASSETRGGGYEQYF
>NA|NA|TRBV10-3|TRBJ2-7
TGTGCCATCGGGCAGGGAATGTACGAGCAGTACTTC
CAIGQGMYEQYF
>NA|NA|TRBV15|TRBJ2-1
TGTGCCACCAGCAGGGGATCAGGGGTCAGCTCCTACAATGAGCAGTTCTTC
CATSRGSGVSSYNEQFF
>TRBD2|NA|TRBV9|TRBJ2-3
TGTGCCAGCAGTCAACTAGCGGGGGGGCCCCTGTCGACAGATACGCAGTATTTT
CASSQLAGGPLSTDTQYF
>TRBD2|NA|TRBV28|TRBJ2-3
TGTGCCAGCAACCTTGGCGGGGGTACAGATACGCAGTATTTT
CASNLGGGTDTQYF
>TRBD1|NA|TRBV27|TRBJ1-1
TGTGCCAGCAGGAATAGAAAGGGGGCATTCGGGGACACTGAAGCTTTCTTT
CASRNRKGAFGDTEAFF
>NA|NA|TRBV14|TRBJ1-4
TGTGCCAGCAGCCAAGGAGGCGGGGTGAGGGAAAAACTGTTTTTT
CASSQGGGVREKLFF
>TRBD1|once|TRBV7-8|TRBJ1-5
TGTGCCAGCAGCTTAACGACAGGGGCGCGCAATCAGCCCCAGCATTTT
CASSLTTGARNQPQHF
>NA|NA|TRBV5-1|TRBJ2-1
TGCGCCAGCAGCTCAACAGCCCGAAGTGGCGATGAGCAGTTCTTC
CASSSTARSGDEQFF
>NA|NA|TRBV5-4|TRBJ1-2
TGTGCCAGCAGCTCCGACAGAGACAATGGCTACACCTTC
CASSSDRDNGYTF
>NA|NA|TRBV19|TRBJ1-1
TGTGCCAGTAGTGGGCAGGGGTTGAACACTGAAGCTTTCTTT
CASSGQGLNTEAFF
>NA|NA|TRBV5-5|TRBJ2-7
TGTGCCAGCAGCTTGACAGGGTACGAGCAGTACTTC
CASSLTGYEQYF
>NA|NA|TRBV12-3/TRBV12-4|TRBJ2-2
TGTGCCAGCAGGACAGCGACCGGGGAGCTGTTTTTT
CASRTATGELFF
>NA|few|TRBV9|TRBJ1-1
TGTGCCAGCAGCGTCGACCAGGGGAACACTGAAGCTTTCTTT
CASSVDQGNTEAFF
>TRBD1|NA|TRBV7-9|TRBJ2-7
TGTGCCAGCAGCTTATATGGGACAGGCTCCTACGAGCAGTACTTC
CASSLYGTGSYEQYF
>NA|few|TRBV21-1|TRBJ2-5
TGTGCCAGCAGCAAAGTGGGCGGCAGGGGCTCCCCCCAAGAGACCCAGTACTTC
CASSKVGGRGSPQETQYF
>NA|NA|TRBV2|TRBJ2-5
TGTGCCAGCAGCTTGGGCCGAGGGGAGACCCAGTACTTC
CASSLGRGETQYF
>TRBD2|NA|TRBV6-4|TRBJ2-7
TGTGCCAGCAGTCCCCCGGGTTTTAGCGGGGCCTCCTACGAGCAGTACTTC
CASSPPGFSGASYEQYF
>TRBD1|few|TRBV4-1|TRBJ2-7
TGCGCCAGCAGCCAACCGGGTAGGACAGGCCCTCCTTACGAGCAGTACTTC
CASSQPGRTGPPYEQYF
>NA|NA|TRBV7-9|TRBJ2-7
TGTGCCAGCAGCTCCGCCCTGGGGAGCGAGCAGTACTTC
CASSSALGSEQYF
>NA|NA|TRBV5-4|TRBJ2-5
TGTGCCAGCAGCCCCGATCTTTGGGGCGCCCAGTACTTC
CASSPDLWGAQYF
>TRBD2|NA|TRBV28|TRBJ2-7
TGTGCCAGCAGAAGCGGGGATACCTACGAGCAGTACTTC
CASRSGDTYEQYF
>TRBD1|NA|TRBV5-1|TRBJ1-5
TGCGCCAGCAGTACAGGGACAGGGGTGGGCCAGCCCCAGCATTTT
CASSTGTGVGQPQHF
>TRBD1|NA|TRBV19|TRBJ2-7
TGTGCCAGTAGTACCCCCATAGCAGGGGGCGAGCAGTACTTC
CASSTPIAGGEQYF
>NA|once|TRBV6-5|TRBJ1-2
TGTGCCAGCAGTACCCTGGGCGGGGTGGATGGCTACACCTTC
CASSTLGGVDGYTF
>NA|NA|TRBV12-3/TRBV12-4|TRBJ1-2
TGTGCCAGCAGTTTTTCGGGACACTCCTCCTACACCTTC
CASSFSGHSSYTF
>TRBD1|NA|TRBV18|TRBJ1-6
TGTGCCAGCTCGGAGGACAGGCTCCTTTCACCCCTCCACTTT
CASSEDRLLSPLHF
>NA|NA|TRBV7-2|TRBJ2-7
TGTGCCAGCAGGCTTGGGGGCGGTTCCTACGAGCAGTACTTC
CASRLGGGSYEQYF
>TRBD1|NA|TRBV29-1|TRBJ1-5
TGCAGCGGGTCGACAGGGGTAGATCAGCCCCAGCATTTT
CSGSTGVDQPQHF
>NA|NA|TRBV30|TRBJ1-1
TGTGCCTGGAGCTCACAGGTCATGAACACTGAAGCTTTCTTT
CAWSSQVMNTEAFF
>TRBD2|once|TRBV7-9|TRBJ2-1
TGTGCCAGGGGCGGGACTAGCGGGAGCTCCTACAATGAGCAGTTCTTC
CARGGTSGSSYNEQFF
>TRBD1|NA|TRBV10-3|TRBJ2-7
TGTGCCATCAGTGAAGGACAGGGTTTCTACGAGCAGTACTTC
CAISEGQGFYEQYF
>NA|once|TRBV11-1|TRBJ1-1
TGTGCCAGCAGCTTAGGCGAGGCGACTGAAGCTTTCTTT
CASSLGEATEAFF
>TRBD2|NA|TRBV9|TRBJ2-3
TGTGCCAGCAGCGCTGATCCGGGACTAGCGGATTGGGTAGATACGCAGTATTTT
CASSADPGLADWVDTQYF
>NA|NA|TRBV5-4|TRBJ1-6
TGTGCCAGCAGCGTGCAGGGGAATAATTCACCCCTCCACTTT
CASSVQGNNSPLHF
>TRBD1|NA|TRBV5-6|TRBJ1-2
TGTGCCAGCAGCCCGGGGACAGCATCGACCTATGGCTACACCTTC
CASSPGTASTYGYTF
>NA|NA|TRBV2|TRBJ1-2
TGTGCCAGCAGTACAGGGTGGGATAACTATGGCTACACCTTC
CASSTGWDNYGYTF
>TRBD1|NA|TRBV9|TRBJ2-4
TGTGCCAGCAGCGTAGGTCTGGGGACAGGTTTAGCCAAAAACATTCAGTACTTC
CASSVGLGTGLAKNIQYF
>NA|once|TRBV7-6|TRBJ1-6
TGTGCCAGCAGCCCCTCGGGAGATTCACCCCTCCACTTT
CASSPSGDSPLHF
>NA|NA|TRBV6-5|TRBJ2-4
TGTGCCAGCTCAAAAAGAGGAGTAGCCAAAAACATTCAGTACTTC
CASSKRGVAKNIQYF
>NA|NA|TRBV28|TRBJ1-5
TGTGCCAGCAGCCAGACAGTCCGAAATCAGCCCCAGCATTTT
CASSQTVRNQPQHF
>NA|NA|TRBV29-1|TRBJ1-2
TGCAGCGTTACCCAAGGGCGGGGAATGTATGGCTACACCTTC
CSVTQGRGMYGYTF
>NA|NA|TRBV2|TRBJ2-2
TGTGCCAGCACACGGACTGGGACCGGGGAGCTGTTTTTT
CASTRTGTGELFF
>TRBD2|NA|TRBV5-1|TRBJ2-3
TGCGCCAGCAGCTCCGGGACTAGCGGAAGCACAGATACGCAGTATTTT
CASSSGTSGSTDTQYF
>NA|NA|TRBV5-6|TRBJ1-5
TGTGCCAGCAGCTTGGGCCAGGGCCATCAGCCCCAGCATTTT
CASSLGQGHQPQHF
>TRBD1|once|TRBV9|TRBJ2-1
TGTGCCAGCAGCGTTACCGGGACAGGGGGGGACAATGAGCAGTTCTTC
CASSVTGTGGDNEQFF
>NA|NA|TRBV19|TRBJ1-5
TGTGCCAGTAGTTCCGGGACACCAGCAACTCAGCCCCAGCATTTT
CASSSGTPATQPQHF
>NA|NA|TRBV13|TRBJ2-2
TGTGCCAGCAGCTTAGAGGGTGACACGGGAAACACCGGGGAGCTGTTTTTT
CASSLEGDTGNTGELFF
>NA|NA|TRBV2|TRBJ2-7
TGTGCCAGCAGTGAAGCCCTGGGGGGAGTTATAGACGAGCAGTACTTC
CASSEALGGVIDEQYF
>NA|once|TRBV6-1|TRBJ1-2
TGTGCCAGCAGTGAAGTTACAGGATCCGCCTATGGCTACACCTTC
CASSEVTGSAYGYTF
>TRBD1|NA|TRBV20-1|TRBJ2-5
TGCAGTGCTAGTCCTCCGGGACAGGGACAAGAGACCCAGTACTTC
CSASPPGQGQETQYF
>TRBD1|NA|TRBV6-5|TRBJ1-3
TGTGCCAGCAGGGAGACAGGGCCTGGAAACACCATATATTTT
CASRETGPGNTIYF
>NA|NA|TRBV6-5|TRBJ1-2
TGTGCCAGCAGTCCCGACACGTACTATGGCTACACCTTC
CASSPDTYYGYTF
>TRBD1|once|TRBV18|TRBJ1-5
TGTGCCAGCTCACCCAGGACAGGGGGGGATCAGCCCCAGCATTTT
CASSPRTGGDQPQHF